The clone carrying this T cell receptor beta chain was detected ten times or more. No antigen is known for it. Coverage ceases 3 residues before the CDR3 finishes, and the germline J gene fills in the end. Per germline, CDR1 SGHRS and CDR2 YFSETQ. CDR3 length: 15 residues. V dropped 0 bases and J dropped 2 bases, with 11 bases sitting between them. The data were produced by immunoSEQ multiplex PCR, yet TCRdb's version contains in-frame clones alone and is incomplete. Listed for the sample are tens of thousands of clones, none seen a single time. Both groups were predominantly of Caucasian heritage. The data belong to a study of T cell clonality in common variable immunodeficiency. General study findings and limits: In common variable immunodeficiency, TCR beta chains reportedly carried fewer deletions and N-nucleotide insertions. Repertoire-complication correlations in CVID were limited by patient heterogeneity.

The sample taken for sequencing was peripheral blood mononuclear cells. The V and J genes are TRBV5-1 and TRBJ1-2; D perhaps matches TRBD1 (6 bases). The clonotype comes from a person aged 18 to 70 in good health. CDR3 bases read: TGCGCCAGCAGCTTGGACCCCACAGGGAACTATGGC. Translated: CASSLDPTGNYG. The entire CDR3 protein is CASSLDPTGNYGYTF.